The 15 T cell receptor beta chains below were found in one sample sequenced in a study of T-cell memory formation after mild COVID-19. One entry per CDR3 protein, called by TCRdb with MiXCR from the 5' RACE reads. The profile shows about 140,000 distinct CDR3 sequences, around 15% of them singletons. The specimen sequenced was PBMCs or a T cell subset sorted from them (not recorded which). These receptors were collected from an adult woman who had mild COVID-19 (a few samples of this study predate the infection). Cell type and time point are not known.

The CDR3 DNA is TGCGCCAGCAGCTTCGAAGGGACTAGCGGCAACAATGAGCAGTTCTTC. Translation: CASSFEGTSGNNEQFF. The chain carries TRBV5-1 and TRBJ2-1; 11 positions match TRBD2. The length of the CDR3 is 16 residues. The J segment lost 5 bases and the V segment lost 2 bases, leaving 6 bases of the junction unmatched. Germline CDR1 reads SGHRS; CDR2 reads YFSETQ.

This chain connects TRBV29-1 to TRBJ2-6; perhaps TRBD2 as D (5 bases). The ends were cut back, 4 bases at V and 4 bases at J, with 11 bases in the middle. CDR1 SQVTM and CDR2 ANQGSEA come from the germline V gene. The CDR3 consists of 14 residues. CDR3 sequence reads: CSVGGAPGANVLTF. In nucleotides, the CDR3 is TGCAGCGTTGGGGGAGCCCCCGGGGCCAACGTCCTGACTTTC.

This clonotype has ten or more counts. The chain links TRBV6-5 to TRBJ2-1, with D unclear. Per germline, CDR1 MNHEY and CDR2 SVGAGI. With 0 bases removed from V and 4 bases from J, the gap between germline ends came to 7 bases. The CDR3 is 14 amino acids. This CDR3 reads CASSYSGFYNEQFF. The CDR3, as DNA: TGTGCCAGCAGTTACTCCGGCTTTTACAATGAGCAGTTCTTC.

The J gene is TRBJ2-6, the V gene TRBV19; D not certain. From germline, CDR1 is LNHDA and CDR2 SQIVND (reference sequence). The length of the CDR3 is 16 residues. Trimming stripped 3 bases from V and 0 bases from J, with 9 bases between. For the CDR3, the DNA is TGTGCCAGTAGTATCATCCCCAGCTCTGGGGCCAACGTCCTGACTTTC. This sequence encodes CASSIIPSSGANVLTF.

This CDR3 is CASSSRTSGGTGELFF. DNA of the CDR3: TGCGCCAGCAGCTCCAGGACTAGCGGGGGCACCGGGGAGCTGTTTTTT. The chain employs TRBV4-1 and TRBJ2-2; the match to TRBD2 covers 13 bases. Germline V CDR1 and CDR2: MGHRA, YSYEKL. The CDR3 has 16 amino acids. The V segment lost 5 bases and the J segment 4 bases; nucleotides outside the gene matches: 4.

This clonotype was observed a few times. The chain combines TRBV11-3 with TRBJ2-3; 9 bases fit TRBD2. There are 17 residues in the CDR3. Germline-derived CDR1 and CDR2 are SGHNT and YENEEA. J was trimmed by 4 bases and V by 1 base; bases with no gene match: 9. CDR3 sequence reads: CASSLGVGSGSSDTQYF. The CDR3 DNA reads TGTGCCAGCAGCTTAGGGGTTGGTAGCGGGAGTTCAGATACGCAGTATTTT.

J is TRBJ2-3 and V is TRBV29-1; D is perhaps TRBD1 (5 bases). CDR1 and CDR2 from the germline V gene are SQVTM and ANQGSEA. The CDR3 runs to 14 residues. Trimming stripped 1 base from V and 4 bases from J, with 12 bases between. The CDR3 loop is CSVEAQGVADTQYF. In DNA, the CDR3 is TGCAGCGTTGAAGCCCAGGGTGTAGCAGATACGCAGTATTTT.

This clonotype turned up a few times. The chain recombines TRBV20-1 with TRBJ1-1; D not certain. Germline-derived CDR1 and CDR2 are DFQATT and SNEGSKA (reference sequence). Trimming stripped 2 bases from V and 1 base from J, with 11 bases between. The CDR3 contains 14 residues. CDR3 nucleotide sequence: TGCAGTGCTAGAAAAGAACCGAGGAACACTGAAGCTTTCTTT. This sequence encodes CSARKEPRNTEAFF.

The V call is TRBV12-3 or TRBV12-4, the J call TRBJ1-2; D gene ambiguous. This CDR3 has 16 amino acids. Trimming removed 2 bases from V and 4 bases from J, with 17 bases in between. CDR3 DNA: TGTGCCAGCAGTTTACTCCAGTCAGACCGGGTCTATGGCTACACCTTC. Residues: CASSLLQSDRVYGYTF.

This rearrangement joins TRBV27 to TRBJ2-1; 11 nucleotides line up with TRBD2. The CDR3 length is 15 residues. With 5 bases clipped from V and 4 bases from J, the junction kept 4 bases outside the gene matches. CDR1 MNHEY and CDR2 SMNVEV come from the germline V gene (reference sequence). CDR3 region: CASSGSGRAYNEQFF. DNA of the CDR3: TGTGCCAGCAGTGGTAGCGGGAGGGCGTACAATGAGCAGTTCTTC.

This clonotype was counted a few times. The chain combines TRBV2 with TRBJ1-5; possibly TRBD1 for D (5 bases). Deletions cut 4 bases from V and 3 bases from J, with 13 bases between. The CDR3 has 15 amino acids. Germline assignment: CDR1 SNHLY and CDR2 FYNNEI. Here the CDR3 DNA reads TGTGCCAGCAGTGCCAGGGACGGTAACAATCAGCCCCAGCATTTT. Residues: CASSARDGNNQPQHF.

This clonotype was picked up a small number of times. The chain joins TRBV10-3 to TRBJ2-1, with D hard to call. Germline V gene lookup returns CDR1 ENHRY and CDR2 SYGVKD. V was clipped by 0 bases and J by 9 bases, with 9 bases between them. The CDR3 covers 13 residues. The chain's CDR3 is CAISESFWGEQFF. The CDR3 DNA reads as TGTGCCATCAGTGAGTCATTTTGGGGTGAGCAGTTCTTC.

This sequence joins TRBV7-9 and TRBJ1-5; tentative D call: TRBD1 (5 bases). The CDR3 loop spans 15 amino acids. Looked up from germline, CDR1 is SEHNR and CDR2 is FQNEAQ (reference sequence). V dropped 4 bases and J dropped 7 bases, with 17 bases sitting between them. Here the CDR3 reads CASSSTGTVSQPQHF. CDR3 bases: TGTGCCAGCAGCTCAACGGGGACTGTAAGCCAGCCCCAGCATTTT.

This clonotype was counted between two and nine times. This rearrangement joins TRBV3-1 to TRBJ2-3; 12 nucleotides match TRBD2. This CDR3 comprises 17 residues. The trim removed 3 bases at V and 2 bases at J, leaving 6 bases unmatched. Germline V gene data show CDR1 as LGHDT and CDR2 as YNNKEL (reference sequence). The CDR3 DNA reads as TGTGCCAGCAGCCAGGGACGGACTAGCGGGACCACAGATACGCAGTATTTT. Protein product: CASSQGRTSGTTDTQYF.

The V and J genes are TRBV2 and TRBJ2-7, with D perhaps TRBD1 or TRBD2 (5 bases each). The V and J ends lost 7 bases and 0 bases respectively, with 13 bases between them. This CDR3 is built from 14 residues. Germline CDR1 is SNHLY and CDR2 is FYNNEI. CDR3 nucleotide sequence: TGTGCCAGCACTCGGGACCGATACTCCTACGAGCAGTACTTC. As protein: CASTRDRYSYEQYF.